Detailed here is one TCR beta chain. The antigen remains undetermined. RNA transcripts were the template for amplifying TCR beta CDR3 regions. HTBI primers drove first-round RT-PCR of the TCR CDR3. TCRdb independently ran MiXCR on the multiplex PCR reads; one entry per CDR3 protein. The table shows a few hundred thousand distinct CDR3 sequences, with 40% to 50% occurring only once. This specimen belongs to a study of T cells in Graves' hyperthyroidism and ophthalmopathy. Regarding the study as a whole: Ophthalmopathy and stable hyperthyroidism were separated by a 13 V-J model.

J gave up 0 bases and V 4 bases, and 2 bases lay outside the gene matches. The CDR3 has 15 amino acids. Germline-derived CDR1 and CDR2 are SGHRS and YFSETQ. The chain is built from TRBV5-1 and TRBJ1-2; 11 bases line up with TRBD1. Sample: peripheral blood or thyroid tissue (not recorded which). This receptor was identified in an adult woman with Graves' disease, either hyperthyroidism or ophthalmopathy (not recorded which). The CDR3 protein is CASSAGQGANYGYTF. In nucleotides, the CDR3 is TGCGCCAGCAGCGCGGGACAGGGGGCTAACTATGGCTACACCTTC.